Listed below are T cell receptor beta chains from one sample, sequenced in a study of T cell responses to AZD1222 COVID-19 vaccine. Profiling relied on immunoSEQ multiplex PCR, and the TCRdb table lists in-frame clones only, not all of them. Here the sample spans approximately 150,000 clones, roughly 90% being singletons. The input for sequencing was peripheral blood, taken 28 days after the second AZD1222 dose. The receptors originated from an adult who received the AZD1222 COVID-19 vaccine. The CDR3 runs from the conserved cysteine through the conserved F or W. The D gene is left open where the match is weak. Rows may omit the clone size; those that give it use once, few, many or a size class.

CDR3 length	V gene	D gene	J gene	clone size	CDR3 DNA	CDR3 protein
14	TRBV9	-	TRBJ1-3	once	TGTGCCAGCAGCGTAGTTTCATCTGGAAACACCATATATTTT	CASSVVSSGNTIYF
12	TRBV11-1	-	TRBJ2-7	-	TGTGCCAGCAGCCCTTTTCCCCATGAGCAGTACTTC	CASSPFPHEQYF
11	TRBV2	-	TRBJ1-1	once	TGTGCCAGCAGTTTGCAACTGCGGGCTTTCTTT	CASSLQLRAFF
13	TRBV29-1	TRBD1	TRBJ2-1	-	TGCAGCGCCAGGGGGAACAAGGAAGGTGAGCAGTTCTTC	CSARGNKEGEQFF
12	TRBV30	-	TRBJ1-2	-	TGTGCCTGGAGTGTACTGGGTGGAGGCTACACCTTC	CAWSVLGGGYTF
14	TRBV21-1	-	TRBJ2-3	once	TGTGCCAGCAGCAAAGGGGACTGCACAGATACGCAGTATTTT	CASSKGDCTDTQYF
12	TRBV28	-	TRBJ2-6	-	TGTGCCAGCGGTTCTGGGGCCAACGTCCTGACTTTC	CASGSGANVLTF
16	TRBV4-3	-	TRBJ2-3	once	TGCGCCAGCAGCCCGTGGGGGACCTTGGGAACAGATACGCAGTATTTT	CASSPWGTLGTDTQYF
13	TRBV20-1	TRBD1	TRBJ1-5	few	TGCAGTGCTAGTCCCGGACAGGGCTTGCCCCAGCATTTT	CSASPGQGLPQHF
15	TRBV27	TRBD1	TRBJ2-1	-	TGTGCCAGCAGTTTCTTACAGGGGGCCCTCAATGAGCAGTTCTTC	CASSFLQGALNEQFF
15	TRBV19	-	TRBJ2-3	-	TGTGCCAGTAGTATATACCGGCAGGGGCAAGATACGCAGTATTTT	CASSIYRQGQDTQYF
13	TRBV11-2	-	TRBJ2-5	few	TGTGCCAGCAGCTTAGAAATAGGGGCGACCCAGTACTTC	CASSLEIGATQYF
16	TRBV6-5	TRBD1	TRBJ2-7	-	TGTGCCAGCAGTTACTCCCCGACAGGGGGATCCTACGAGCAGTACTTC	CASSYSPTGGSYEQYF
14	TRBV5-1	TRBD1	TRBJ1-1	-	TGCGCCAGCAGCCTAGACAGGGGTTTATCCGAAGCTTTCTTT	CASSLDRGLSEAFF
14	TRBV6-5	TRBD1	TRBJ1-2	few	TGTGCCAGTGATTACGACAGGGCAGACTATGGCTACACCTTC	CASDYDRADYGYTF
11	TRBV6-5	-	TRBJ1-2	-	TGTGCCACCAAAGCGGGATATGGCTACACCTTC	CATKAGYGYTF
12	TRBV3-1/TRBV3-2	-	TRBJ2-7	-	TGTGCCAGCAGCCAAGAGGGGTTGGAGCAGTACTTC	CASSQEGLEQYF
11	TRBV6-5	-	TRBJ1-3	-	TGTGCCAGCAGTTACTTGGACACCATATATTTT	CASSYLDTIYF
12	TRBV14	-	TRBJ2-7	-	TGTGCCAGCAGCCGAAGGGGATACGAGCAGTACTTC	CASSRRGYEQYF
16	TRBV18	-	TRBJ1-5	-	TGTGCCAGCTCCGTAGGGCAGGGTGGGAGCAATCAGCCCCAGCATTTT	CASSVGQGGSNQPQHF
14	TRBV2	-	TRBJ1-2	-	TGTGCCAGCAGTCCTACGGGACGGCGCTATGGCTACACCTTC	CASSPTGRRYGYTF
16	TRBV30	TRBD2	TRBJ2-7	-	TGTGCCTGGAGTATCCCTATAGCGGGGGCTAGACCCGAGCAGTACTTC	CAWSIPIAGARPEQYF
17	TRBV10-3	TRBD2	TRBJ2-5	-	TGTGCCATCAGTAGCGGGACTAGCGGGGGCAACCAAGAGACCCAGTACTTC	CAISSGTSGGNQETQYF
16	TRBV10-3	-	TRBJ2-2	medium-sized	TGTGCCATCAGTGAGAGGTTAGCGGTGAACACCGGGGAGCTGTTTTTT	CAISERLAVNTGELFF
15	TRBV6-5	-	TRBJ2-1	-	TGTGCCAGCAGTTACAAGGGGAGTTCCTACAATGAGCAGTTCTTC	CASSYKGSSYNEQFF
14	TRBV2	-	TRBJ2-2	-	TGTGCCAGCGGGAGGCACAGGGAAGACAGGGAGCTGTTTTTT	CASGRHREDRELFF
13	TRBV18	-	TRBJ1-1	few	TGTGCCAGCTCACCTGGTGGCGGTGCTGAAGCTTTCTTT	CASSPGGGAEAFF
14	TRBV2	-	TRBJ2-7	-	TGTGCCAGTACGGGATTCTCTAACTCCTACGAGCAGTACTTC	CASTGFSNSYEQYF
16	TRBV4-1	-	TRBJ2-2	-	TGCGCCAGCAGCCTAGCGGGACAGGCGAACACCGGGGAGCTGTTTTTT	CASSLAGQANTGELFF
16	TRBV4-2	-	TRBJ2-2	-	TGTGCCAGCAGCCAAGAAACGGACAGTAACACCGGGGAGCTGTTTTTT	CASSQETDSNTGELFF
14	TRBV2	-	TRBJ2-7	once	TGTGCCAGCAGTGTGACAGGCTCAGAATACGAGCAGTACTTC	CASSVTGSEYEQYF
15	TRBV11-2	TRBD2	TRBJ2-5	few	TGTGCCAGCAGTCCCCTGGCGGGGGAAAAAGAGACCCAGTACTTC	CASSPLAGEKETQYF
14	TRBV30	-	TRBJ1-3	-	TGTGCCTGGAGTAGGTCTTACTCTGGAAACACCATATATTTT	CAWSRSYSGNTIYF
15	TRBV5-1	-	TRBJ2-2	-	TGCGCCAGCAGCTTGGATGCCATCAACACCGGGGAGCTGTTTTTT	CASSLDAINTGELFF
15	TRBV30	TRBD1	TRBJ1-6	-	TGTGCCTGGAGTGTACCGGGACAGCATAATTCACCCCTCCACTTT	CAWSVPGQHNSPLHF
14	TRBV11-1	-	TRBJ1-4	-	TGTGCCAGCAGCTTATCGGTTCAGAATGAAAAACTGTTTTTT	CASSLSVQNEKLFF
13	TRBV13	-	TRBJ2-7	-	TGTGCCAGCAGCTTCCGGACTTCCTACGAGCAGTACTTC	CASSFRTSYEQYF
15	TRBV3-1/TRBV3-2	-	TRBJ1-3	-	TGTGCCAGCAGCCAAGAAGGAGGGTCTGGAAACACCATATATTTT	CASSQEGGSGNTIYF
16	TRBV7-9	TRBD2	TRBJ2-3	-	TGTGCCAGCAGCCAAAGGACTAGCGGGGGGGCAGATACGCAGTATTTT	CASSQRTSGGADTQYF
14	TRBV18	TRBD1	TRBJ1-1	-	TGTGCCAGCTCACGAGGGACAGCCGCGGTTGAAGCTTTCTTT	CASSRGTAAVEAFF
13	TRBV6-4	-	TRBJ1-5	-	TGTGCCAGCAGCCTCGAGAGCGGTCAGCCCCAGCATTTT	CASSLESGQPQHF
13	TRBV4-1	TRBD1	TRBJ1-1	-	TGCGCCAGCAGCCAAGATGAGGGGGCGCGGGCTTTCTTT	CASSQDEGARAFF
18	TRBV21-1	-	TRBJ1-1	-	TGTGCCAGCAGCAAAGATATTTGGGCAGAATACATGAACACTGAAGCTTTCTTT	CASSKDIWAEYMNTEAFF
14	TRBV30	-	TRBJ1-1	once	TGTGCCTGGAGTGGGGATAGTCGTGGGGGTGAAGCTTTCTTT	CAWSGDSRGGEAFF
18	TRBV19	TRBD1	TRBJ1-1	-	TGTGCCAGTAGTCCGGACGGACAGGAAGGACTTATGAACACTGAAGCTTTCTTT	CASSPDGQEGLMNTEAFF
12	TRBV2	-	TRBJ1-2	-	TGTGCCAGCAGACCAGAAGACTATGGCTACACCTTC	CASRPEDYGYTF
14	TRBV5-1	-	TRBJ2-5	-	TGCGCCAGCAGCTTGGTCGGCGCCCAAGAGACCCAGTACTTC	CASSLVGAQETQYF
16	TRBV3-1/TRBV3-2	-	TRBJ1-5	-	TGTGCCAGCAGCAGGGCAGTACAGAGTAGCAATCAGCCCCAGCATTTT	CASSRAVQSSNQPQHF
15	TRBV7-9	TRBD1	TRBJ2-7	-	TGTGCCAGCAGTCCCGGGACAGGCGCATCCTACGAGCAGTACTTC	CASSPGTGASYEQYF
12	TRBV11-2	-	TRBJ1-1	-	TGTGCCAGCAGCTCCAGTTTTGGTGCGGCTTTCTTT	CASSSSFGAAFF
13	TRBV7-2	-	TRBJ1-4	-	TGTGCCAGCGGAAGCCAACAGGGAGAAAAACTGTTTTTT	CASGSQQGEKLFF